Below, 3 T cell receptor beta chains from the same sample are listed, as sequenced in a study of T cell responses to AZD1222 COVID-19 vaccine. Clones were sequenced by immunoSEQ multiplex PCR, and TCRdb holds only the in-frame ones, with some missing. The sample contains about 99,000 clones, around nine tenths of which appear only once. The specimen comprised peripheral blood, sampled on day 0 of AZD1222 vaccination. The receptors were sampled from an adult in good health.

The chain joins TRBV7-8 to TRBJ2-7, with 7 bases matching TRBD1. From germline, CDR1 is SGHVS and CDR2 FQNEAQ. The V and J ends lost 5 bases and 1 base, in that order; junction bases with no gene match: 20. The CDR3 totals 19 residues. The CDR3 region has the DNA TGTGCCAGCAGCGCCACCCCCCCGGGACAGACATCGTTTTCCTACGAGCAGTACTTC. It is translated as CASSATPPGQTSFSYEQYF.

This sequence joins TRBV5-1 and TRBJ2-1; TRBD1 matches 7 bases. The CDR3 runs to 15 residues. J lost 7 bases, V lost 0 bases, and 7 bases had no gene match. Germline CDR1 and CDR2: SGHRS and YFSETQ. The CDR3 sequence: CASSLEWTGRNEQFF. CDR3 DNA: TGCGCCAGCAGCTTGGAATGGACAGGCCGTAATGAGCAGTTCTTC.

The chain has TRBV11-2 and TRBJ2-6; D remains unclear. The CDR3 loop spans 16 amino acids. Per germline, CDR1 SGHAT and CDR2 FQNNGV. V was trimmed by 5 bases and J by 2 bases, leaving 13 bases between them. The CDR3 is CASSQVVGPGANVLTF. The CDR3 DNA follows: TGTGCCAGCAGCCAGGTCGTGGGCCCTGGGGCCAACGTCCTGACTTTC.